This T cell receptor (beta chain) was sequenced in a study of vaccination and CD4 T cells after COVID-19. As for the study in general: Convalescent patients were SARS-CoV-2 positive by nasal swab PCR; several mild, one severe. Overlapping SARS-CoV-2, HCoV-NL63, HCoV-OC43 and HCoV-229E spike peptides stimulated the cells. Samples taken post-COVID came a median 101 days after diagnosis, ranging from 35 to 161.

The treatment here: roughly 10-day PBMC culture with coronavirus spike peptide pools or control peptides (ViraFEST assay). Every positive PCR date fell between March and December 2020, earlier than the US Alpha, Beta and Delta variants. Cultured CD4+ T-cell DNA underwent Oncomine TCR Beta short-read sequencing. Each CDR3 protein gets one entry after TCRdb re-called the PCR reads with MiXCR. The table includes around 21,000 distinct CDR3 sequences, approximately 50% detected once. Trimming took 4 bases from V and 4 from J; bases not matched to a gene: 8. The CDR3 is 15 amino acids. The germline gives CDR1 SGHRS, CDR2 YFSETQ. Comment on this clonotype: The antigen remains undetermined.

The sequence was obtained from a human donor who had recovered from COVID-19. The sample taken for sequencing was CD4+ T cells from blood, cultured in vitro. The chain combines TRBV5-1 with TRBJ2-7; TRBD1 agrees at 10 bases. The CDR3 DNA reads as TGCGCCAGCAGCACGACTCCGGGACAGGGGTACGAGCAGTACTTC. Amino acids: CASSTTPGQGYEQYF.